This T cell receptor (beta chain) was captured in a study of monozygotic twins with inflammatory bowel disease. Whole-study results and caveats: Evidence failed to back one strong IBD-linked signal or clonotype. Among IBD patients, fewer clonotypes were shared with others than among healthy twins, especially with disease activity.

Concerning this clonotype: Its specificity is not known.

UMIs containing a 6-nucleotide sample barcode were added via template switching. Using the 5' RACE reads, TCRdb records one entry per CDR3 protein without DNA. In all, the sample yields about 160,000 distinct CDR3 sequences. CDR1 and CDR2 (germline): SGHAT, FQNNGV. There are 18 residues in the CDR3. What was sequenced was blood. The rearrangement joins TRBV11-2 to TRBJ2-3. This TCR was recovered from a human donor with ulcerative colitis or Crohn's disease, or a healthy co-twin of an affected twin (not recorded which). The CDR3: CASSFERWQAVGTDTQYF.